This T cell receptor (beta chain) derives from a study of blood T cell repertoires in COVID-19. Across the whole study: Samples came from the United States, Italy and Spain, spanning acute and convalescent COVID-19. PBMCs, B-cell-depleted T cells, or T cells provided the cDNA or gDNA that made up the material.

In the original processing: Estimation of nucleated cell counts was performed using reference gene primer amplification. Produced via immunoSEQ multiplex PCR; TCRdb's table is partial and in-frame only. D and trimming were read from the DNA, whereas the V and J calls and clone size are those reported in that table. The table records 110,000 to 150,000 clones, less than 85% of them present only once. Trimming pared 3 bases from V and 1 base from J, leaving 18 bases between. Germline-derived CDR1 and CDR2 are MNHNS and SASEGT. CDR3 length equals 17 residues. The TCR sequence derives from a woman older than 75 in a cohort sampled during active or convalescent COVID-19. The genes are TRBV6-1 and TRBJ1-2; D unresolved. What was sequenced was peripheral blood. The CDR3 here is CASSEYGSGFYNYGYTF. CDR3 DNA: TGTGCCAGCAGTGAGTACGGGTCCGGGTTTTATAACTATGGCTACACCTTC.